This is a list of T cell receptor beta chains from one sample in a study of Tregs in tolerant kidney transplant recipients. Some clones are missing from TCRdb's copy, which holds only in-frame ones; the method was immunoSEQ multiplex PCR. The sample contains tens of thousands of clones, 95% to 98% of which appear only once. The source material was CD4+ T cells from blood, sampled before the transplant. These receptors all come from a human donor who received a combined kidney and bone marrow transplant. CDR3s include the opening cysteine and the closing phenylalanine or tryptophan. The D gene is left open where the match is weak. Clone size is stated in some rows and not others, as once, few, many or a class when expanded.

TRBJ2-4 TRBD1 TRBV28 - CASTEGQGKNIQYF TGTGCCAGCACGGAGGGACAGGGCAAAAACATTCAGTACTTC
TRBJ1-2 - TRBV7-3 - CASSRLTRQEHYGYTF TGTGCCAGCAGCCGTTTAACCCGGCAGGAACACTATGGCTACACCTTC
TRBJ1-5 - TRBV7-2 - CASSLVYVNQPQHF TGTGCCAGCAGCTTAGTCTATGTGAATCAGCCCCAGCATTTT
TRBJ2-6 TRBD1 TRBV10-3 once CAISYLPGQGSGANVLTF TGTGCCATCAGCTACCTTCCGGGACAGGGTTCTGGGGCCAACGTCCTGACTTTC
TRBJ2-2 - TRBV10-2 - CASSESGEGDTGELFF TGCGCCAGCAGTGAGTCGGGGGAGGGGGACACCGGGGAGCTGTTTTTT
TRBJ2-3 - TRBV10-3 - CAISHPAGKSTDTQYF TGTGCCATCAGTCATCCGGCGGGCAAATCCACAGATACGCAGTATTTT
TRBJ1-2 - TRBV6-5 - CASSPSGVGGYTF TGTGCCAGCAGTCCCTCCGGGGTAGGTGGCTACACCTTC
TRBJ2-7 - TRBV2 - CASIPTSASYEQYF TGTGCCAGCATCCCTACTAGTGCCTCCTACGAGCAGTACTTC
TRBJ1-3 - TRBV7-2 - CASSLLSGSGNTIYF TGTGCCAGCAGCTTATTGTCGGGCTCTGGAAACACCATATATTTT
TRBJ2-2 - TRBV19 - CASSTRTASGELFF TGTGCCAGTAGTACCCGGACTGCCAGCGGGGAGCTGTTTTTT
TRBJ1-5 - TRBV6-1 once CASSAEQGNQPQHF TGTGCCAGCAGTGCAGAGCAGGGTAATCAGCCCCAGCATTTT
TRBJ2-1 TRBD2 TRBV7-2 - CASSESGLGGYNEQFF TGTGCCAGCAGCGAATCGGGACTAGGGGGTTACAATGAGCAGTTCTTC
TRBJ2-3 - TRBV4-3 - CASSQSGLEVDTQYF TGCGCCAGCAGCCAATCGGGACTCGAGGTGGATACGCAGTATTTT
TRBJ2-2 - TRBV9 - CASSRWGEETGELFF TGTGCCAGCAGCCGCTGGGGGGAAGAAACCGGGGAGCTGTTTTTT
TRBJ2-6 - TRBV19 - CASSQGSGANVLTF TGTGCCAGCTCGCAGGGCTCTGGGGCCAACGTCCTGACTTTC
TRBJ2-7 TRBD2 TRBV6-6 - CASSRSGVSYEQYF TGTGCCAGCAGTCGTAGCGGGGTCTCCTACGAGCAGTACTTC
TRBJ2-5 TRBD1 TRBV4-2 - CASSQGGTGRGNQETQYF TGTGCCAGCAGCCAAGGGGGGACAGGGAGGGGGAACCAAGAGACCCAGTACTTC
TRBJ2-3 - TRBV19 - CASSIGAATSTDTQYF TGTGCCAGTAGTATAGGGGCAGCTACTAGCACAGATACGCAGTATTTT
TRBJ1-1 - TRBV15 once CATSRGGIDTEAFF TGTGCCACCAGCAGAGGAGGGATAGACACTGAAGCTTTCTTT
TRBJ1-2 TRBD1 TRBV28 - CASSRRDRGSGYTF TGTGCCAGCAGTCGACGGGACAGGGGGTCTGGCTACACCTTC
TRBJ2-5 - TRBV7-7 once CASSLGGVNQETQYF TGTGCCAGCAGCTTAGGGGGGGTCAACCAAGAGACCCAGTACTTC
TRBJ1-1 TRBD1 TRBV11-2 once CASSLGQGEAFF TGTGCCAGCAGCTTAGGACAGGGGGAAGCTTTCTTT
TRBJ1-2 - TRBV27 - CASSSRVRLQGKYGYTF TGTGCCAGCAGTTCCCGAGTGAGATTACAGGGAAAGTATGGCTACACCTTC
TRBJ1-2 - TRBV15 - CATSRDTESYGYTF TGTGCCACCAGCAGAGACACAGAGAGCTATGGCTACACCTTC
TRBJ1-2 TRBD1 TRBV4-3 - CASANSLGQLNYGYTF TGCGCCAGCGCCAACAGCCTGGGACAGCTAAACTATGGCTACACCTTC
TRBJ2-3 - TRBV18 - CASSNKRDMETDTQYF TGTGCCAGCTCAAATAAGAGGGACATGGAGACAGATACGCAGTATTTT
TRBJ2-1 TRBD2 TRBV11-1 - CASSLNLAGAYNEQFF TGTGCCAGCAGCTTAAATCTAGCGGGCGCCTACAATGAGCAGTTCTTC
TRBJ1-2 - TRBV6-6 - CASSPGSSGYTF TGTGCCAGCAGTCCGGGATCCTCTGGCTACACCTTC
TRBJ1-5 - TRBV6-1 - CASSEMGHSNQPQHF TGTGCCAGCAGTGAGATGGGCCATAGCAATCAGCCCCAGCATTTT
TRBJ2-5 - TRBV20-1 - CSGQLQETQYF TGCAGTGGACAGTTGCAAGAGACCCAGTACTTC
TRBJ1-1 - TRBV6-1 - CASSEQQGTEAFF TGTGCCAGCAGTGAGCAACAGGGTACTGAAGCTTTCTTT
TRBJ1-5 TRBD1 TRBV19 - CASATGGVSNQPQHF TGTGCCAGCGCGACAGGGGGCGTGAGCAATCAGCCCCAGCATTTT
TRBJ2-5 TRBD2 TRBV7-2 - CASSERTSGFQETQYF TGTGCCAGCAGCGAAAGGACTAGCGGATTTCAAGAGACCCAGTACTTC
TRBJ2-7 - TRBV7-8 - CASSLEGFGSSYEQYF TGTGCCAGCAGCTTAGAGGGTTTTGGGAGCTCCTACGAGCAGTACTTC
TRBJ1-1 TRBD1 TRBV2 - CASSPDRANTEAFF TGTGCCAGCAGTCCCGACAGGGCAAACACTGAAGCTTTCTTT
TRBJ1-1 - TRBV7-2 - CASSLGKREGEAFF TGTGCCAGCAGCTTAGGAAAACGGGAGGGTGAAGCTTTCTTT
TRBJ1-5 TRBD1 TRBV7-2 - CASGSGQGANSNQPQHF TGTGCCAGCGGTTCTGGACAGGGGGCGAATAGCAATCAGCCCCAGCATTTT
TRBJ2-1 - TRBV6-5 - CASSYLDGMREQFF TGTGCCAGCAGTTACCTAGATGGCATGCGGGAGCAGTTCTTC
TRBJ2-3 - TRBV5-6 - CASRTTDKGTDTQYF TGTGCCAGCAGGACAACAGACAAAGGCACAGATACGCAGTATTTT
TRBJ2-1 TRBD2 TRBV7-9 - CASSFGGGDNEQFF TGTGCCAGCAGCTTCGGGGGGGGAGACAATGAGCAGTTCTTC
TRBJ1-2 TRBD1 TRBV18 - CASSPDRTGIGYGYTF TGTGCCAGCTCACCCGACCGGACAGGGATCGGCTATGGCTACACCTTC
TRBJ2-1 - TRBV30 - CARKTQGGRNEQFF TGTGCTCGGAAAACGCAGGGCGGTAGGAATGAGCAGTTCTTC
TRBJ1-3 - TRBV5-6 - CASSFRSTIYF TGTGCCAGCAGCTTTAGGAGCACCATATATTTT
TRBJ1-3 - TRBV9 - CASSVAAVSSGNTIYF TGTGCCAGCAGCGTAGCTGCGGTTAGCTCTGGAAACACCATATATTTT
TRBJ1-6 - TRBV28 - CASNKRDTFNSPLHF TGTGCCAGCAATAAAAGGGACACTTTTAATTCACCCCTCCACTTT
TRBJ2-1 TRBD2 TRBV5-1 - CASREGTGVEQFF TGCGCCAGCCGGGAGGGCACAGGTGTTGAGCAGTTCTTC
TRBJ1-5 - TRBV5-4 - CASSLDGGSQPQHF TGTGCCAGCAGCTTGGATGGGGGGAGTCAGCCCCAGCATTTT
TRBJ2-1 TRBD2 TRBV5-1 - CASSLALAGGDEQFF TGCGCCAGCAGCTTGGCCCTAGCGGGAGGGGATGAGCAGTTCTTC
TRBJ2-5 - TRBV5-1 - CASSLSSNQETQYF TGCGCCAGCAGCTTGTCGTCTAACCAAGAGACCCAGTACTTC
TRBJ2-5 TRBD2 TRBV5-1 - CASSLDGSGSGETQYF TGCGCCAGCAGCTTGGACGGAAGCGGGAGCGGCGAGACCCAGTACTTC
TRBJ2-3 - TRBV7-9 - CASSLGTGSTDTQYF TGTGCCAGCAGCTTAGGGACGGGGAGTACGGATACGCAGTATTTT
TRBJ2-7 - TRBV6-1 - CASSAGALVEQYF TGTGCCAGCAGTGCTGGGGCCCTAGTCGAGCAGTACTTC
TRBJ2-5 - TRBV6-5 - CASMRQETQYF TGTGCCAGCATGAGGCAAGAGACCCAGTACTTC
TRBJ2-5 TRBD2 TRBV6-5 - CASSYSGGSQETQYF TGTGCCAGCAGTTACAGCGGGGGTTCCCAAGAGACCCAGTACTTC
TRBJ1-2 - TRBV2 - CASSVFATEYGYTF TGTGCCAGCAGTGTTTTCGCGACAGAGTATGGCTACACCTTC
TRBJ2-3 TRBD2 TRBV28 once CASRSGTSYPSTDTQYF TGTGCCAGCAGGAGCGGGACTAGTTATCCTAGCACAGATACGCAGTATTTT
TRBJ1-4 TRBD1 TRBV10-3 - CAISQDRVTNEKLFF TGTGCCATCAGCCAGGACAGGGTCACTAATGAAAAACTGTTTTTT